One and the same sample provided the 15 T cell receptor beta chains below, sequenced in a study of blood T cell repertoires in COVID-19. Generated by immunoSEQ multiplex PCR, the TCRdb table keeps only in-frame clones and is missing some. The sample has some 260,000 clones; 65% to 80% are singletons. Sequenced material: peripheral blood. These receptor sequences come from a woman aged 40 to 50 with active or convalescent COVID-19.

The CDR3, as DNA: TGTGCCAGCAGTTCAGCGGGGGGGAGGGCAGATACGCAGTATTTT. This sequence encodes CASSSAGGRADTQYF. The chain joins TRBV28 to TRBJ2-3; 10 bases match TRBD2. CDR3 length: 15 residues. Germline CDR1 reads MDHEN; CDR2 reads SYDVKM. V gave up 4 bases and J gave up 4 bases; unmatched junction bases: 5.

The rearrangement links TRBV11-2 to TRBJ1-1; the D is unclear. V dropped 2 bases and J dropped 5 bases, with 6 bases sitting between them. Germline V gene data show CDR1 as SGHAT and CDR2 as FQNNGV. CDR3 length: 12 amino acids. The CDR3 bases are TGTGCCAGCAGCTTATTTCGTACTGAAGCTTTCTTT. Translation gives CASSLFRTEAFF.

The chain employs TRBV30 and TRBJ2-5; 7 nucleotides agree with TRBD2. Looked up from germline, CDR1 is GTSNPN and CDR2 is SVGIG (reference sequence). The V and J ends lost 3 bases and 4 bases, in that order; junction bases with no gene match: 2. The CDR3 length is 12 residues. The CDR3 reads CAWSASGETQYF. The CDR3, as DNA: TGTGCCTGGAGCGCTAGCGGAGAGACCCAGTACTTC.

The table lists this clone with a count of one. The chain employs TRBV9 and TRBJ2-5, with no clear D. With 1 base removed from V and 5 bases from J, the gap between germline ends came to 9 bases. Germline V gives CDR1 SGDLS, CDR2 YYNGEE. The CDR3 loop spans 13 amino acids. CDR3 bases: TGTGCCAGCAGCGTACGAGCTATGGAGACCCAGTACTTC. Translated, it gives CASSVRAMETQYF.

The J gene is TRBJ2-2, the V gene TRBV3-1 (or the pseudogene TRBV3-2); D is possibly TRBD2 (6 bases). The germline CDR1 and CDR2 sequences are LGHDT and YNNKEL (reference sequence). V shed 0 bases and J shed 7 bases, with 12 bases lying between them. The CDR3 loop spans 15 amino acids. The CDR3 is CASSQDARGGGELFF. The DNA of the CDR3 is TGTGCCAGCAGCCAAGATGCGCGGGGCGGCGGGGAGCTGTTTTTT.

This chain links TRBV2 with TRBJ1-6; a weak D match, TRBD1 (6 bases). V lost 6 bases to trimming and J lost 10 bases, with 13 bases between them. The CDR3 is made up of 13 amino acids. CDR1 and CDR2 (germline): SNHLY, FYNNEI. The CDR3 protein is CASRGNRDSPLHF. CDR3 bases: TGTGCCAGCAGGGGAAACAGGGACTCACCCCTCCACTTT.

This clone was counted a single time. Mismatch with germline at one junction end may stem from a read error. The rearrangement links TRBV7-9 to TRBJ2-7; D is undetermined. The CDR3 loop spans 12 amino acids. The V gene's germline CDR1 is SEHNR and CDR2 FQNEAQ (reference sequence). CDR3 in DNA: TGTGCCAGCAGCTTTGGCTCCCACGAGCAGTACTTC. It yields the protein CASSFGSHEQYF.

This clone has a single count. The rearrangement joins TRBV9 to TRBJ1-1; a possible D gene is TRBD1 (6 bases). Trimming shortened V by 1 base and J by 4 bases, and 20 bases separated the two germline ends. This CDR3 contains 17 residues. Looked up from germline, CDR1 is SGDLS and CDR2 is YYNGEE. The CDR3, as DNA: TGTGCCAGCAGCGTAACCCACAGGGCGAATACTGGCACTGAAGCTTTCTTT. Its translation: CASSVTHRANTGTEAFF. Full variable domain (remainder filled in from reference TRBV9 and TRBJ1-1): DSGVTQTPKHLITATGQRVTLRCSPRSGDLSVYWYQQSLDQGLQFLIQYYNGEERAKGNILERFSAQQFPDLHSELNLSSLELGDSALYFCASSVTHRANTGTEAFFGQGTRLTVV.

This chain connects TRBV7-9 to TRBJ2-7; 8 bases match TRBD1. Trimming cost V 2 bases and J 4 bases; bases outside gene matches: 7. The CDR3 loop spans 15 amino acids. Germline CDR1 and CDR2: SEHNR and FQNEAQ (reference sequence). The CDR3 DNA follows: TGTGCCAGCAGCTTATACGCAGGGGGCTTTTACGAGCAGTACGTC. This encodes CASSLYAGGFYEQYV.

This chain connects TRBV5-1 to TRBJ1-3; D unclear. The germline CDR1 and CDR2 sequences are SGHRS and YFSETQ. The V and J ends lost 0 bases and 1 base respectively, with 8 bases between them. This CDR3 region has 15 residues. This chain's CDR3 is CASSLGRGSGNTIYF. Here the CDR3 DNA reads TGCGCCAGCAGCTTGGGGCGCGGGTCTGGAAACACCATATATTTT.

The V and J genes are TRBV7-9 and TRBJ1-6; 10 bases agree with TRBD1. The CDR3 runs to 19 residues. Germline V lookup: CDR1 SEHNR, CDR2 FQNEAQ (reference sequence). V trimming: 5 bases; J trimming: 11 bases; junction bases outside the gene matches: 21. This CDR3 reads CASSLRNTPGQGGVPPLHF. CDR3 in DNA: TGTGCCAGCAGCCTACGTAATACACCAGGACAGGGGGGTGTTCCACCCCTCCACTTT. The full variable domain, with the rest looked up from reference TRBV7-9 and TRBJ1-6, is DTGVSQNPRHKITKRGQNVTFRCDPISEHNRLYWYRQTLGQGPEFLTYFQNEAQLEKSRLLSDRFSAERPKGSFSTLEIQRTEQGDSAMYLCASSLRNTPGQGGVPPLHFGNGTRLTVT.

The chain couples TRBV7-3 to TRBJ2-1; TRBD2 aligns across 7 bases. With V trimmed by 3 bases and J by 7 bases, 15 bases remained unmatched. The germline V gene has CDR1 SGHTA and CDR2 FQGTGA. The CDR3 sequence is 17 residues long. The CDR3 nucleotides read TGTGCCAGCAGCTTCGTCGGGTTGACGGGGGGTAGGAATGAGCAGTTCTTC. It translates to CASSFVGLTGGRNEQFF. The full variable domain, with the rest looked up from reference TRBV7-3 and TRBJ2-1, is GAGVSQTPSNKVTEKGKYVELRCDPISGHTALYWYRQSLGQGPEFLIYFQGTGAADDSGLPNDRFFAVRPEGSVSTLKIQRTERGDSAVYLCASSFVGLTGGRNEQFFGPGTRLTVL.

The chain employs TRBV7-9 and TRBJ1-1; D is undetermined. This CDR3 comprises 16 residues. Trimming stripped 8 bases from V and 0 bases from J, with 19 bases between. Germline values: CDR1 SEHNR, CDR2 FQNEAQ (reference sequence). The CDR3, as DNA: TGTGCCAGCGATAAGACCGTTCTAGTAGTGAACACTGAAGCTTTCTTT. As protein: CASDKTVLVVNTEAFF.

V gene TRBV28 combines with J gene TRBJ1-2; 8 bases align to TRBD1. This CDR3 region has 13 residues. Unmatched junction bases numbered 8, after V lost 6 bases and J lost 8 bases. Germline V gene sequence: CDR1 MDHEN, CDR2 SYDVKM. CDR3 sequence: CASRLTGGKGYTF. The CDR3, as DNA: TGTGCCAGCAGATTAACAGGGGGTAAGGGCTACACCTTC.

This clone was found a few times. The rearrangement links TRBV3-1 (or the pseudogene TRBV3-2) to TRBJ1-5; 7 bases match TRBD1. The ends lost 4 bases at V and 0 bases at J; junction bases unmatched: 3. The germline V gene has CDR1 LGHDT and CDR2 YNNKEL (reference sequence). The CDR3 has 15 amino acids. This chain's CDR3 is CASSRGTDSNQPQHF. Written as DNA, the CDR3 is TGTGCCAGCAGCCGCGGGACAGATAGCAATCAGCCCCAGCATTTT.